This paragraph covers one TCR beta chain sequence. Antigen specificity is unknown. These data belong to a study of blood T cells in healthy people across ages. Whole-study results and caveats: TCR beta diversity was tightly associated with the proportion of naive T cells.

The CDR3 has 13 amino acids. The germline V and J ends were trimmed by 5 bases and 3 bases, with 10 bases remaining between them. CDR1 and CDR2 from the germline V gene are SGHRS and YFSETQ. A second about 7 to 12 cycle PCR used barcoded and J-beta primers. TCRdb used MiXCR to reprocess the 5' RACE reads, holding one entry per CDR3 protein. The sample lists 1.5 million to 2 million distinct CDR3 sequences, more than 35% occurring once. The chain recombines TRBV5-1 with TRBJ2-3; no definite D call. Input material: blood. The receptor was derived from a human donor in good health. The CDR3 reads CASRLEGTDTQYF. Here the CDR3 DNA reads TGCGCCAGCAGACTCGAAGGGACAGATACGCAGTATTTT.